This T cell receptor (beta chain) was retrieved from a study of T cell repertoires in cytomegalovirus infection. As for the study in general: Carrying CMV and the relevant HLA type showed in public TCR beta signatures. Whole-study results and caveats: Identification of carriers of CMV plus the relevant HLA was performed using cumulative public TCR beta family frequency. It was HLA-C-restricted CMV-specific TCR beta clonotypes that dominated the response ex vivo.

TCRdb fed the reads into MiXCR, producing one record per CDR3 protein. The repertoire holds 35,000 to 55,000 distinct CDR3 sequences, with around 20% as singletons. This clonotype was recorded a few times. What it recognizes is unknown. Trimming took off 7 bases at V and 4 bases at J, with 21 bases between the two ends. Germline-derived CDR1 and CDR2 are SGHKS and YYEKEE (reference sequence). There are 16 residues in the CDR3. This TCR was sampled from a human donor in good health (CMV status not recorded). Some clones in this sample may be carry-over from other donors' samples. This chain connects TRBV5-5 to TRBJ2-1; D not resolved. The sample was PBMCs, sequenced either directly or after in vitro stimulation (not recorded which). This CDR3 reads CASHSELGFTYNEQFF. CDR3 nucleotides: TGTGCCAGCCACTCGGAACTCGGGTTCACGTACAATGAGCAGTTCTTC.